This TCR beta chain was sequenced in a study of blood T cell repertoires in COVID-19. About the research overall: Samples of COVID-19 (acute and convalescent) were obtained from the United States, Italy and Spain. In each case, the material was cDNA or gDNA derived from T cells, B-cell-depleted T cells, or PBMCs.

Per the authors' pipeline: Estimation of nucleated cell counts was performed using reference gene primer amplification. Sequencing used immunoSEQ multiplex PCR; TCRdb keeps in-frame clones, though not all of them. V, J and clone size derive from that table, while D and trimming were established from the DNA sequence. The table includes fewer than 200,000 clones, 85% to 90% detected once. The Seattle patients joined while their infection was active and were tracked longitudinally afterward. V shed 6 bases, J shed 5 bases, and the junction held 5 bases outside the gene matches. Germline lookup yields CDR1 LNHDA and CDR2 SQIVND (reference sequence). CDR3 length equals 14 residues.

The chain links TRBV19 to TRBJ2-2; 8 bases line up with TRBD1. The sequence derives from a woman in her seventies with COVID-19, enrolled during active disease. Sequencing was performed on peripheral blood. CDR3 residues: CASSLTGETGELFF. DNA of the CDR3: TGTGCCAGTAGCTTGACAGGGGAAACCGGGGAGCTGTTTTTT. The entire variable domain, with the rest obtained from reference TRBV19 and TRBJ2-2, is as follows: DGGITQSPKYLFRKEGQNVTLSCEQNLNHDAMYWYRQDPGQGLRLIYYSQIVNDFQKGDIAEGYSVSREKKESFPLTVTSAQKNPTAFYLCASSLTGETGELFFGEGSRLTVL.